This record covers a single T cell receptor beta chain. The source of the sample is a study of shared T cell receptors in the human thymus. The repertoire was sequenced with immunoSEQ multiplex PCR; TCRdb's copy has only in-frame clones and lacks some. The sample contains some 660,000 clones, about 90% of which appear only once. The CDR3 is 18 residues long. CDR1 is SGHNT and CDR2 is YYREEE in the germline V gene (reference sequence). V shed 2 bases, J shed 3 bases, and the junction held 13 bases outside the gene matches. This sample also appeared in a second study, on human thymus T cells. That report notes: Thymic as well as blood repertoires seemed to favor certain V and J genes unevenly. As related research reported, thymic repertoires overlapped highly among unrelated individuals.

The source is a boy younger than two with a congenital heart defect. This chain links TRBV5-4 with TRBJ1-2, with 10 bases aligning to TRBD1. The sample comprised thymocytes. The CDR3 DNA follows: TGTGCCAGCAGCTTTTCTCATACCCGGGACAGGGGACACTATGGCTACACCTTC. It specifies CASSFSHTRDRGHYGYTF. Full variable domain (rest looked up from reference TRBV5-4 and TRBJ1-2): ETGVTQSPTHLIKTRGQQVTLRCSSQSGHNTVSWYQQALGQGPQFIFQYYREEENGRGNFPPRFSGLQFPNYSSELNVNALELDDSALYLCASSFSHTRDRGHYGYTFGSGTRLTVV.